Below are 28 T cell receptor beta chains sequenced from a single sample in a study of Ad26.COV2.S vaccination and SARS-CoV-2 variants. TCRdb keeps only in-frame clones here, not all; method: immunoSEQ multiplex PCR. The sample includes approximately 400,000 clones, about 91% seen only once; the top ten take 3% to 4%. The sample in question was peripheral blood, obtained after recovery from COVID-19. All receptors derive from a human donor who had recovered from COVID-19.

J is TRBJ2-1 and V is TRBV4-2; 7 positions match TRBD2. This CDR3 contains 16 residues. V shed 0 bases and J 4 bases; nucleotides not matched to a gene: 6. The germline gives CDR1 LGHNA, CDR2 YNFKEQ. The CDR3 bases are TGTGCCAGCAGCCAAGATTGGGCTAGCGGTTACAATGAGCAGTTCTTC. Its protein is CASSQDWASGYNEQFF.

The J gene is TRBJ2-5, the V gene TRBV7-9; 11 bases are a match to TRBD1. This CDR3 is built from 18 residues. Germline V gene sequence: CDR1 SEHNR, CDR2 FQNEAQ (reference sequence). The V gene end was trimmed by 5 bases and the J gene end by 2 bases; junction bases not matched to a gene: 13. CDR3 residues: CASSPPDAGTGGQETQYF. The DNA for the CDR3 is TGTGCCAGCAGCCCTCCAGACGCCGGGACAGGGGGTCAAGAGACCCAGTACTTC.

V is TRBV5-1 and J is TRBJ2-7; 12 bases line up with TRBD1. In germline, CDR1 is SGHRS, CDR2 YFSETQ. The V and J ends lost 4 bases and 5 bases, in that order; junction bases with no gene match: 4. The CDR3 consists of 14 residues. CDR3 sequence (DNA): TGCGCCAGCAGCGCCGGGACAGGGGGCAACGAGCAGTACTTC. Translated: CASSAGTGGNEQYF.

Concerning this clone itself: Other DNA sequences in this sample translate to the same CDR3. The chain carries TRBV19 and TRBJ1-1; D uncertain. V lost 3 bases and J lost 0, with 5 bases in between. CDR3 length: 13 residues. Germline V gene data show CDR1 as LNHDA and CDR2 as SQIVND (reference sequence). This CDR3 reads CASSIGVNTEAFF. DNA of the CDR3: TGTGCCAGTAGTATTGGTGTGAACACTGAAGCTTTCTTT. Complete variable domain (other parts from reference TRBV19 and TRBJ1-1): DGGITQSPKYLFRKEGQNVTLSCEQNLNHDAMYWYRQDPGQGLRLIYYSQIVNDFQKGDIAEGYSVSREKKESFPLTVTSAQKNPTAFYLCASSIGVNTEAFFGQGTRLTVV.

V gene TRBV2 combines with J gene TRBJ1-1; weak D call: TRBD1 (5 bases). Trimming stripped 3 bases from V and 1 base from J, with 12 bases between. The CDR3 length is 15 residues. Germline assignment: CDR1 SNHLY and CDR2 FYNNEI. CDR3 sequence reads: CASSEGRGANTEAFF. The CDR3 DNA follows: TGTGCCAGCAGTGAGGGACGAGGGGCGAACACTGAAGCTTTCTTT.

This clone was recorded once. The rearrangement uses TRBV10-3 and TRBJ2-1; a possible D gene is TRBD2 (5 bases). This CDR3 is built from 17 residues. Germline V gene sequence: CDR1 ENHRY, CDR2 SYGVKD. V lost 2 bases and J lost 7, with 21 bases in between. In DNA form, the CDR3 reads TGTGCCATCAGTGAGCCCCCGGCGGGCCCCCTTGGGAATGAGCAGTTCTTC. Translated, it gives CAISEPPAGPLGNEQFF.

The chain combines TRBV7-8 with TRBJ1-2; the D gene is possibly TRBD1 (6 bases). The length of the CDR3 is 15 residues. V was cut by 1 base and J by 3 bases, with 12 bases left in between. Germline CDR1 reads SGHVS; CDR2 reads FQNEAQ. This chain's CDR3 is CASSLVGGSHYGYTF. The CDR3 DNA sequence: TGTGCCAGCAGCTTAGTGGGGGGCAGCCACTATGGCTACACCTTC.

The chain has TRBV14 and TRBJ1-1, with 8 nucleotides matching TRBD1. The germline V gene has CDR1 SGHDN and CDR2 FVKESK. CDR3 size: 17 residues. The V gene end was trimmed by 1 base and the J gene end by 1 base; junction bases not matched to a gene: 8. The CDR3: CASSQVAGGLWNTEAFF. The CDR3 DNA reads as TGTGCCAGCAGCCAAGTGGCAGGGGGCCTATGGAACACTGAAGCTTTCTTT.

The V call is TRBV7-9, the J call TRBJ1-1; a weak D match, TRBD1 (5 bases). This CDR3 has 14 residues. Between the trimmed V and J ends, which lost 3 bases and 4 bases, there was a span of 12 bases. Germline CDR1 and CDR2: SEHNR and FQNEAQ (reference sequence). CDR3 residues: CASSLGGGFTEAFF. The CDR3 coding sequence is TGTGCCAGCAGCTTGGGGGGTGGGTTCACTGAAGCTTTCTTT.

This chain uses TRBV7-2 with TRBJ2-1; 10 bases agree with TRBD2. The CDR3 has 16 residues. The V and J ends lost 4 bases and 4 bases, in that order; junction bases with no gene match: 7. Per the germline V gene, CDR1 is SGHTA and CDR2 is FQGNSA. For the CDR3, the DNA is TGTGCCAGCAGCTCCCCACTAGCGGGGTTATACAATGAGCAGTTCTTC. This codes for CASSSPLAGLYNEQFF.

The chain is built from TRBV7-7 and TRBJ2-5, with D perhaps matching TRBD1 or TRBD2 (5 bases each). Germline CDR1 is SSHAT and CDR2 is FNYEAQ (reference sequence). V was shortened by 1 base and J by 1 base, with 10 bases between the two germline ends. The CDR3 runs to 15 residues. CDR3 in amino acids: CASSLVGAPQETQYF. The CDR3 nucleotides are TGTGCCAGCAGCTTAGTCGGGGCCCCCCAAGAGACCCAGTACTTC.

The sample holds one count of this clone. V is TRBV5-1 and J is TRBJ2-6; TRBD1 matches at 10 bases. The germline CDR1 and CDR2 sequences are SGHRS and YFSETQ. The CDR3 extends over 18 amino acids. The J segment lost 0 bases and the V segment lost 3 bases, leaving 6 bases of the junction unmatched. The CDR3 region has the DNA TGCGCCAGCAGCTCATGGACAGGGGGTGTCTCTGGGGCCAACGTCCTGACTTTC. This translates into CASSSWTGGVSGANVLTF.

This clone is a singleton in its sample. The genes are TRBV5-4 and TRBJ1-1, with D maybe TRBD1 (6 bases). Trimming took off 2 bases at V and 3 bases at J, with 17 bases between the two ends. Germline lookup yields CDR1 SGHNT and CDR2 YYREEE (reference sequence). CDR3 length equals 16 residues. CDR3 protein: CASSLYYRAGHTEAFF. The CDR3 DNA sequence: TGTGCCAGCAGCTTATACTACAGGGCGGGTCACACTGAAGCTTTCTTT. Full variable domain (rest looked up from reference TRBV5-4 and TRBJ1-1): ETGVTQSPTHLIKTRGQQVTLRCSSQSGHNTVSWYQQALGQGPQFIFQYYREEENGRGNFPPRFSGLQFPNYSSELNVNALELDDSALYLCASSLYYRAGHTEAFFGQGTRLTVV.

The chain carries TRBV6-2 or TRBV6-3 and TRBJ2-2; D not certain. Germline loops: CDR1 MNHEY, CDR2 SVGEGT. This CDR3 contains 17 residues. Deletions cut 0 bases from V and 3 bases from J, with 14 bases between. The CDR3 nucleotides read TGTGCCAGCAGTTACTCGGCCCAACTCCCTTACACCGGGGAGCTGTTTTTT. Its translation: CASSYSAQLPYTGELFF.

This clone came up once. V usage is TRBV5-1 and J usage is TRBJ2-1; 9 nucleotides agree with TRBD2. CDR3 size: 16 residues. Trimming took 2 bases from V and 5 from J; bases not matched to a gene: 8. Germline CDR1 is SGHRS and CDR2 is YFSETQ. The CDR3 DNA is TGCGCCAGCAGCTTACCCGGACTAGCGTACGACAATGAGCAGTTCTTC. It encodes CASSLPGLAYDNEQFF.

The J gene is TRBJ2-1, the V gene TRBV4-1, with D perhaps TRBD1 or TRBD2 (5 bases each). This CDR3 has 17 residues. V was cut by 3 bases and J by 5 bases, with 20 bases left in between. Germline-derived CDR1 and CDR2 are MGHRA and YSYEKL. For the CDR3, the DNA is TGCGCCAGCAGCCAGCCCACTCAAGGGACGGGACACAATGAGCAGTTCTTC. This translates into CASSQPTQGTGHNEQFF.

The chain links TRBV6-1 to TRBJ2-7; perhaps TRBD2 as D (5 bases). The V gene lost 0 bases and the J gene lost 3 bases, with 12 bases spanning the gap. CDR1 and CDR2 from the germline V gene are MNHNS and SASEGT. This CDR3 contains 15 residues. CDR3 protein: CASSEAGSEGYEQYF. The CDR3 DNA reads TGTGCCAGCAGTGAAGCGGGCAGTGAGGGCTACGAGCAGTACTTC.

CDR3 loop: CASSWETGEFNQPQHF. In DNA form, the CDR3 reads TGTGCCAGCAGTTGGGAGACAGGGGAGTTCAATCAGCCCCAGCATTTT. This chain joins TRBV2 and TRBJ1-5; 8 bases fit TRBD1. This CDR3 spans 16 amino acids. The ends lost 5 bases at V and 3 bases at J; junction bases unmatched: 9. Germline loops: CDR1 SNHLY, CDR2 FYNNEI. Complete variable domain (other parts from reference TRBV2 and TRBJ1-5): EPEVTQTPSHQVTQMGQEVILRCVPISNHLYFYWYRQILGQKVEFLVSFYNNEISEKSEIFDDQFSVERPDGSNFTLKIRSTKLEDSAMYFCASSWETGEFNQPQHFGDGTRLSIL.

The genes are TRBV5-4 and TRBJ1-2, with TRBD1 matching 8 bases. Germline V gene lookup returns CDR1 SGHNT and CDR2 YYREEE (reference sequence). This CDR3 spans 13 amino acids. V lost 4 bases and J lost 9; bases outside the gene matches: 8. This CDR3 is CASSLGTGKSYTF. The CDR3 DNA sequence: TGTGCCAGCAGCCTAGGGACAGGAAAAAGCTACACCTTC.

The V gene is TRBV15, the J gene TRBJ2-6; perhaps TRBD1 as D (6 bases). Per germline, CDR1 LNHNV and CDR2 YYDKDF (reference sequence). The CDR3 is made up of 15 amino acids. V lost 2 bases and J 1 base, leaving 6 bases between the germline ends. Here the CDR3 DNA reads TGTGCCACCAGCAGAACAGGGTCTGGGGCCAACGTCCTGACTTTC. This translates into CATSRTGSGANVLTF.

A few counts support this clone. The rearrangement links TRBV27 to TRBJ2-7; TRBD2 is a possible D gene (6 bases). The V and J ends lost 2 bases and 3 bases respectively, with 20 bases between them. The CDR3 spans 17 residues. Looked up from germline, CDR1 is MNHEY and CDR2 is SMNVEV (reference sequence). CDR3 amino acids: CASSLTHPGTLNYEQYF. DNA of the CDR3: TGTGCCAGCAGTTTAACCCACCCCGGGACTCTTAACTACGAGCAGTACTTC.

The rearrangement joins TRBV2 to TRBJ2-3; 7 bases fit TRBD1. The CDR3 is 13 amino acids. In germline, CDR1 is SNHLY, CDR2 FYNNEI. The V gene end was trimmed by 8 bases and the J gene end by 2 bases; junction bases not matched to a gene: 4. The CDR3 DNA sequence: TGTGCCAGCGGACAGGACCACACAGATACGCAGTATTTT. Translating it yields CASGQDHTDTQYF. Full variable domain (missing parts from reference TRBV2 and TRBJ2-3): EPEVTQTPSHQVTQMGQEVILRCVPISNHLYFYWYRQILGQKVEFLVSFYNNEISEKSEIFDDQFSVERPDGSNFTLKIRSTKLEDSAMYFCASGQDHTDTQYFGPGTRLTVL.

The rearrangement joins TRBV7-9 to TRBJ1-5, with D perhaps matching TRBD1 (5 bases). The CDR3 runs 15 residues. Trimming stripped 1 base from V and 6 bases from J, with 13 bases between. Germline assignment: CDR1 SEHNR and CDR2 FQNEAQ (reference sequence). CDR3 DNA sequence: TGTGCCAGCAGCTTAGGCGGGGCGAGGGGTCAGCCCCAGCATTTT. Amino acid sequence: CASSLGGARGQPQHF.

The V gene is TRBV12-5, the J gene TRBJ2-7; 11 bases match TRBD1. The V and J ends lost 1 base and 0 bases, in that order; junction bases with no gene match: 8. Germline-derived CDR1 and CDR2 are LGHNT and FRNRAP. CDR3 size: 18 residues. The CDR3: CASGLANRDRGGSYEQYF. CDR3 DNA: TGTGCTAGTGGTTTGGCCAACCGGGACAGGGGGGGCTCCTACGAGCAGTACTTC.

V usage is TRBV7-8 and J usage is TRBJ2-3; TRBD2 matches 13 bases. The ends lost 2 bases at V and 0 bases at J; junction bases unmatched: 8. Germline-derived CDR1 and CDR2 are SGHVS and FQNEAQ. This CDR3 spans 19 amino acids. CDR3 loop: CASSLPGTSGATSTDTQYF. The CDR3 bases are TGTGCCAGCAGCTTACCCGGGACTAGCGGGGCTACTAGCACAGATACGCAGTATTTT.

The chain has TRBV28 and TRBJ1-5; D is unresolved. The CDR3 sequence is 13 residues long. Per the germline V gene, CDR1 is MDHEN and CDR2 is SYDVKM. Trimming removed 3 bases at V and 7 bases at J, with 10 bases between. The CDR3 nucleotides are TGTGCCAGCAGTTTTTTTGGGAGGCAGCCCCAGCATTTT. Protein product: CASSFFGRQPQHF.

This clone was counted once. The chain employs TRBV19 and TRBJ2-7; a possible D gene is TRBD2 (6 bases). Germline assignment: CDR1 LNHDA and CDR2 SQIVND (reference sequence). This CDR3 comprises 15 residues. Trimming shortened V by 7 bases and J by 5 bases, and 21 bases separated the two germline ends. The chain's CDR3 is CASTTTAGPANEQYF. As DNA, the CDR3 is TGTGCCAGTACCACCACGGCGGGGCCCGCCAACGAGCAGTACTTC.

The chain joins TRBV12-5 to TRBJ2-1; no definite D call. The CDR3 sequence is 16 residues long. Germline V CDR1 and CDR2: LGHNT, FRNRAP. V lost 5 bases and J 3 bases, leaving 17 bases between the germline ends. Here the CDR3 reads CASGPVERLSYNEQFF. The DNA for the CDR3 is TGTGCTAGTGGTCCTGTCGAGAGACTGAGCTACAATGAGCAGTTCTTC.